Following are 19 T cell receptor beta chains from one sample sequenced in a study of T cell changes during pregnancy in multiple sclerosis. This table comes from immunoSEQ multiplex PCR, and its TCRdb copy is limited to in-frame clones, with some not included. Of 75,000 to 95,000 clones listed, around 90% are singletons. The sequencing used peripheral blood, collected in the first trimester of pregnancy. These receptors were obtained from a female donor in good health, enrolled as a control in a pregnancy study.

The chain couples TRBV7-2 to TRBJ2-1; 7 bases match TRBD2. V trimming: 4 bases; J trimming: 6 bases; junction bases outside the gene matches: 6. Germline assignment: CDR1 SGHTA and CDR2 FQGNSA. The CDR3 length is 14 residues. The CDR3 coding sequence is TGTGCCAGCAGCTCGGGACTATTTCGCAATGAGCAGTTCTTC. Its protein product is CASSSGLFRNEQFF.

This clone was seen just once. The chain uses TRBV27 and TRBJ2-3, with D possibly TRBD1 on 5 matching bases. The CDR3 spans 16 residues. Trimming removed 2 bases at V and 1 base at J, with 13 bases between. Germline-derived CDR1 and CDR2 are MNHEY and SMNVEV (reference sequence). CDR3 in amino acids: CASSLGSRERTDTQYF. The CDR3, as DNA: TGTGCCAGCAGTTTAGGTAGCAGGGAACGCACAGATACGCAGTATTTT.

This clone was seen a single time. This chain connects TRBV21-1 to TRBJ2-7; the D call in the table, TRBD1, was not verified against the DNA. TRBV21-1 is classified as a pseudogene. The CDR3 has 17 amino acids. CDR3 in amino acids: CASSKRRGQGIAYEQYF. CDR3 in DNA: TGTGCCAGCAGCAAAAGGCGGGGACAGGGGATCGCCTACGAGCAGTACTTC.

This chain connects TRBV2 to TRBJ2-2, with D perhaps matching TRBD2 (6 bases). Trimming pared 6 bases from V and 5 bases from J, leaving 10 bases between. The CDR3 extends over 13 amino acids. CDR1 and CDR2 from the germline V gene are SNHLY and FYNNEI. The chain's CDR3 is CASRGGRTGELFF. DNA for the CDR3: TGTGCCAGCAGGGGAGGCAGGACCGGGGAGCTGTTTTTT. The full variable domain, with the rest looked up from reference TRBV2 and TRBJ2-2, is EPEVTQTPSHQVTQMGQEVILRCVPISNHLYFYWYRQILGQKVEFLVSFYNNEISEKSEIFDDQFSVERPDGSNFTLKIRSTKLEDSAMYFCASRGGRTGELFFGEGSRLTVL.

CDR3 nucleotides: TGTGCCAGCAGCTCCGTATCGACTAGCGGGGCCTACGAGCAGTACTTC. Residues: CASSSVSTSGAYEQYF. This chain uses TRBV7-2 with TRBJ2-7; TRBD2 aligns across 11 bases. Looked up from germline, CDR1 is SGHTA and CDR2 is FQGNSA. CDR3 length: 16 residues. Trimming removed 4 bases from V and 2 bases from J; junction bases left unmatched: 7.

J is TRBJ2-7 and V is TRBV5-6; D may be TRBD2 (6 bases). CDR1 SGHDT and CDR2 YYEEEE come from the germline V gene. CDR3 size: 13 residues. V dropped 2 bases and J dropped 4 bases, with 10 bases sitting between them. In DNA, the CDR3 is TGTGCCAGCAGCTTTCTAAGCGGGTACGAGCAGTACTTC. Translation: CASSFLSGYEQYF. The full variable domain, its missing parts supplied by reference TRBV5-6 and TRBJ2-7, is DAGVTQSPTHLIKTRGQQVTLRCSPKSGHDTVSWYQQALGQGPQFIFQYYEEEERQRGNFPDRFSGHQFPNYSSELNVNALLLGDSALYLCASSFLSGYEQYFGPGTRLTVT.

The genes are TRBV7-3 and TRBJ2-6; D might be TRBD2 (6 bases). The CDR3 covers 18 residues. Trimming cost V 1 base and J 0 bases, with 13 bases left between them. Per germline, CDR1 SGHTA and CDR2 FQGTGA. The CDR3 loop reads CASSLSPGLRSGANVLTF. The CDR3 DNA follows: TGTGCCAGCAGCTTAAGCCCGGGACTTCGCTCTGGGGCCAACGTCCTGACTTTC.

The rearrangement links TRBV7-3 to TRBJ2-7; possible D gene TRBD2, 6 bases. CDR3 length equals 14 residues. V lost 3 bases to trimming and J lost 6 bases, with 15 bases between them. Germline CDR1 is SGHTA and CDR2 is FQGTGA. The CDR3 sequence is CASSFVGGGGEQYF. As DNA, the CDR3 is TGTGCCAGCAGCTTCGTCGGGGGTGGAGGCGAGCAGTACTTC.

This chain uses TRBV27 with TRBJ1-1; D remains ambiguous. CDR3 size: 14 residues. The ends were cut back, 8 bases at V and 1 base at J, with 14 bases in the middle. The germline V gene has CDR1 MNHEY and CDR2 SMNVEV (reference sequence). In nucleotides, the CDR3 is TGTGCCAGCGCTAAGGGAGTAAAGAACACTGAAGCTTTCTTT. Protein sequence: CASAKGVKNTEAFF.

The CDR3 reads CASSETEETGANVLTF. In nucleotides, the CDR3 is TGTGCCAGCAGTGAAACAGAAGAAACTGGGGCCAACGTCCTGACTTTC. The genes are TRBV6-4 and TRBJ2-6; D is undetermined. Germline CDR1 and CDR2: MRHNA and SNTAGT. CDR3 length: 16 amino acids. The V end was cut by 3 bases, the J end by 2 bases, with 11 bases between.

This chain joins TRBV7-9 and TRBJ1-1, with D maybe TRBD1 (5 bases). V was trimmed by 0 bases and J by 3 bases, leaving 20 bases between them. This CDR3 contains 18 residues. CDR1 is SEHNR and CDR2 is FQNEAQ in the germline V gene (reference sequence). CDR3 DNA: TGTGCCAGCAGCTTAGCCCGGATCCTAACAGGAGAGGACACTGAAGCTTTCTTT. Translating it yields CASSLARILTGEDTEAFF.

The chain has TRBV1 and TRBJ2-1; the table's D call, TRBD2, was not checked against the DNA. TRBV1 is a recognized pseudogene. This CDR3 spans 18 amino acids. The CDR3 sequence is CTSSPLGAEGGDGNEQFF. CDR3 nucleotide sequence: TGCACCAGCAGCCCGCTTGGGGCCGAGGGGGGGGACGGGAATGAGCAGTTCTTC.

This chain joins TRBV10-3 and TRBJ1-5; maybe TRBD1 (6 bases). The V gene's germline CDR1 is ENHRY and CDR2 SYGVKD. Trimming took off 1 base at V and 6 bases at J, with 10 bases between the two ends. CDR3 length: 14 amino acids. CDR3 in DNA: TGTGCCATCAGTGAGTTACAGGGATCTCAGCCCCAGCATTTT. Its translation is CAISELQGSQPQHF.

The chain combines TRBV29-1 with TRBJ1-5, with D possibly being TRBD1 (6 bases). In germline, CDR1 is SQVTM, CDR2 ANQGSEA. V lost 8 bases, J lost 3 bases, and 14 bases lay in between. There are 13 residues in the CDR3. The CDR3 sequence is CSCGTGFNQPQHF. In nucleotides, the CDR3 is TGCAGCTGTGGCACAGGGTTCAATCAGCCCCAGCATTTT.

This clone was found a few times. At the DNA level, this CDR3 is encoded by other sequences in the same sample as well. This sequence joins TRBV29-1 and TRBJ1-1, with D hard to call. Germline values: CDR1 SQVTM, CDR2 ANQGSEA. The CDR3 covers 11 residues. Between the trimmed V and J ends, which lost 4 bases and 10 bases, there was a span of 13 bases. The CDR3 DNA reads as TGCAGCGTTGTTGAGGGTATTGGAGCTTTCTTT. It encodes CSVVEGIGAFF.

The chain employs TRBV7-6 and TRBJ2-2; possibly TRBD1 for D (6 bases). V gave up 4 bases and J gave up 1 base, with 10 bases separating them. The CDR3 has 15 amino acids. CDR1 is SGHVS and CDR2 is FNYEAQ in the germline V gene. This CDR3 reads CASSSYRENTGELFF. The CDR3 DNA reads TGTGCCAGCAGCTCCTACAGGGAGAACACCGGGGAGCTGTTTTTT.

The chain recombines TRBV11-3 with TRBJ2-7, with TRBD2 as a possible D gene (5 bases). Trimming took off 0 bases at V and 7 bases at J, with 10 bases between the two ends. This CDR3 has 13 amino acids. Germline assignment: CDR1 SGHNT and CDR2 YENEEA. CDR3 DNA: TGTGCCAGCAGCTTAGATTCCTCGGGGGAGCAGTACTTC. Its translation: CASSLDSSGEQYF.

The chain links TRBV5-1 to TRBJ2-2; D might be TRBD1 (6 bases). CDR1 is SGHRS, CDR2 YFSETQ, per germline. Trimming removed 2 bases at V and 4 bases at J, with 21 bases between. There are 18 residues in the CDR3. In nucleotides, the CDR3 is TGCGCCAGCAGCTTTTCCGGTGGGCAGGGGCCCACCACCGGGGAGCTGTTTTTT. It is translated as CASSFSGGQGPTTGELFF.

This rearrangement joins TRBV29-1 to TRBJ2-7; 7 positions match TRBD1. This CDR3 comprises 13 residues. The germline gives CDR1 SQVTM, CDR2 ANQGSEA. V gave up 4 bases and J gave up 3 bases; unmatched junction bases: 6. CDR3 residues: CSVVTGLLYEQYF. For the CDR3, the DNA is TGCAGCGTTGTGACAGGGTTGCTCTACGAGCAGTACTTC.